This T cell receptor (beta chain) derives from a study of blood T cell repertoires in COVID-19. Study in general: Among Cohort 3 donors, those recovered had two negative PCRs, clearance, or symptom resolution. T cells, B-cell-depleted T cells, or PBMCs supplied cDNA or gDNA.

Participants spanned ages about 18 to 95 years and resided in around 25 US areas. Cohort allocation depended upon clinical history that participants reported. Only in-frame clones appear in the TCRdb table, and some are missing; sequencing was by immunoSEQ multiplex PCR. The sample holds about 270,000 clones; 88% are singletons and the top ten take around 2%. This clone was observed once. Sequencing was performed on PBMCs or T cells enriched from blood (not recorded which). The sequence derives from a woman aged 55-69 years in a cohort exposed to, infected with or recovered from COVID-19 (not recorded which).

The CDR3 region is CASSIAPGTEAFF. Here the CDR3 DNA reads TGTGCCAGTAGTATAGCTCCCGGGACTGAAGCTTTCTTT. The J gene is TRBJ1-1, the V gene TRBV19; D not resolved. This CDR3 spans 13 amino acids. V was trimmed by 1 base and J by 5 bases, leaving 8 bases between them. CDR1 and CDR2 (germline): LNHDA, SQIVND (reference sequence).